This TCR beta chain was documented in a study of cytomegalovirus exposure and HLA in healthy donors. Study results and caveats: Most TCRs appeared rarely, but some public TCRs recurred in many donors.

CDR3 length: 17 amino acids. Unmatched junction bases numbered 9, after V lost 3 bases and J lost 3 bases. From germline, CDR1 is MDHEN and CDR2 SYDVKM. Clones were read by immunoSEQ multiplex PCR, and TCRdb kept only the in-frame ones, dropping some. The sample lists some 220,000 clones, around nine tenths seen once, with around 1.1% in the top ten. In regard to this clone: As yet, its antigen is unknown.

The origin of this receptor is a woman in her late teens or twenties in good health and CMV-seronegative. The sample was PBMCs. The chain recombines TRBV28 with TRBJ2-7; 12 nucleotides agree with TRBD2. CDR3 loop: CASSLQLTSGSLYEQYF. CDR3 bases: TGTGCCAGCAGTTTGCAACTGACTAGCGGGAGTCTCTACGAGCAGTACTTC.